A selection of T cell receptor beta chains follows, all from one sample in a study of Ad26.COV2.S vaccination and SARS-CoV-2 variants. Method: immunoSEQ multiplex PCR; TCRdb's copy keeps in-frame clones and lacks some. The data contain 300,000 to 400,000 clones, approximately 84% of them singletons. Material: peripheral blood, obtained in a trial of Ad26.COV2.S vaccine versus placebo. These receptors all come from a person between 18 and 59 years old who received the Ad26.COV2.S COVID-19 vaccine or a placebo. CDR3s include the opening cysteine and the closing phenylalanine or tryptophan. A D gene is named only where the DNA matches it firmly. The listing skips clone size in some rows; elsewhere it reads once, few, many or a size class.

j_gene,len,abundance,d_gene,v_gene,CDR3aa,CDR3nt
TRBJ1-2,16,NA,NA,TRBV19,CASSITRQGDFYGYTF,TGTGCCAGTAGTATAACTCGGCAGGGAGATTTCTATGGCTACACCTTC
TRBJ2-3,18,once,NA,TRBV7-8,CASSLALSEALSTDTQYF,TGTGCCAGCAGCTTAGCGCTGAGCGAAGCCCTTAGCACAGATACGCAGTATTTT
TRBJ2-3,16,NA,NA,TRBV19,CASSIVQRTSTDTQYF,TGTGCCAGTAGTATAGTACAGAGGACTAGCACAGATACGCAGTATTTT
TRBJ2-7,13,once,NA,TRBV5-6,CASSLAPPVEQYF,TGTGCCAGCAGCTTGGCTCCCCCCGTGGAGCAGTACTTC
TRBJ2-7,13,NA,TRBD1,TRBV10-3,CAISRDRGYEQYF,TGTGCCATCAGCCGGGACAGGGGCTACGAGCAGTACTTC
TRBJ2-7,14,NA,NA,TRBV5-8,CASSLVRVVSEQYF,TGTGCCAGCAGCTTGGTCAGGGTTGTGTCCGAGCAGTACTTC
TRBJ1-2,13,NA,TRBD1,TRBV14,CASSPGQFYGYTF,TGTGCCAGCAGCCCGGGACAGTTCTATGGCTACACCTTC
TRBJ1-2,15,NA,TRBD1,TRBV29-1,CSVPGTDPWGYGYTF,TGCAGCGTACCCGGGACAGACCCCTGGGGCTATGGCTACACCTTC
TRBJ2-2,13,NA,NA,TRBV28,CASSLEGIGELFF,TGTGCCAGCAGTTTAGAGGGAATCGGGGAGCTGTTTTTT
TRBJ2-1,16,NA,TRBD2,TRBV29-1,CSVVWYTSGYNNEQFF,TGCAGCGTCGTATGGTATACTAGCGGGTACAACAATGAGCAGTTCTTC
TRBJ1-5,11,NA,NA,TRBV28,CASGDGQPQHF,TGTGCCAGCGGGGACGGGCAGCCCCAGCATTTT
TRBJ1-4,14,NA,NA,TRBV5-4,CASSLKDIKEKLFF,TGTGCCAGCAGCTTGAAGGACATCAAGGAAAAACTGTTTTTT
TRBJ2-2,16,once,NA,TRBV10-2,CASSESTGVGTGELFF,TGCGCCAGCAGTGAGTCGACGGGAGTGGGGACCGGGGAGCTGTTTTTT
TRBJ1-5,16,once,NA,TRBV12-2,CASRLEDRVSNQPQHF,TGTGCAAGTCGCTTAGAGGACAGGGTCAGCAATCAGCCCCAGCATTTT
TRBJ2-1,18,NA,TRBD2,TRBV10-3,CAISPPTGTSGRPNEQFF,TGTGCCATCAGCCCCCCCACCGGGACTAGCGGGAGGCCAAATGAGCAGTTCTTC
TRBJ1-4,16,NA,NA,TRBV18,CASSPLLQGADEKLFF,TGTGCCAGCTCACCTCTCCTACAGGGTGCTGATGAAAAACTGTTTTTT
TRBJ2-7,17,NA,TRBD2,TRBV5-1,CASSLDRLAGVSYEQYF,TGCGCCAGCAGCTTGGATCGGCTAGCGGGAGTGAGCTACGAGCAGTACTTC
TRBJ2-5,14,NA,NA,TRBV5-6,CASSSTMAGETQYF,TGTGCCAGCAGCTCCACCATGGCTGGGGAGACCCAGTACTTC
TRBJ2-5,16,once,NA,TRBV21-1,CASSNGGRTGEETQYF,TGTGCCAGCAGCAACGGTGGCCGGACAGGGGAAGAGACCCAGTACTTC
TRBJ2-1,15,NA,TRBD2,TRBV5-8,CASSPGTSGYAEQFF,TGTGCCAGCAGCCCCGGGACTAGCGGCTACGCTGAGCAGTTCTTC
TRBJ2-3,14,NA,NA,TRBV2,CASSEFRTGDTQYF,TGTGCCAGCAGTGAATTCCGGACCGGGGATACGCAGTATTTT
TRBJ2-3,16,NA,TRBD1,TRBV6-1,CASSEGGQVGTDTQYF,TGTGCCAGCAGTGAAGGGGGACAGGTGGGCACAGATACGCAGTATTTT
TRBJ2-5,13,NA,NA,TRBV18,CASSPRREETQYF,TGTGCCAGCTCACCACGCAGGGAGGAGACCCAGTACTTC
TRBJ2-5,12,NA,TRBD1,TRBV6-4,CASRDREETQYF,TGTGCCAGCAGGGACAGGGAAGAGACCCAGTACTTC
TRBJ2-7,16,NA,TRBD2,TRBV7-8,CASSWRLAGEVREQYF,TGTGCCAGCAGCTGGAGACTAGCGGGAGAGGTCCGCGAGCAGTACTTC
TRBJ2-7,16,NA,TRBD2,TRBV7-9,CASSLLGRGGSYEQYF,TGTGCCAGCAGCCTTCTAGGACGGGGGGGCTCCTACGAGCAGTACTTC
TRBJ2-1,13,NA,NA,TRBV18,CASSPDYEGEQFF,TGTGCCAGCTCACCGGACTATGAGGGTGAGCAGTTCTTC
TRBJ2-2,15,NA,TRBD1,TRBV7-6,CASSPRDRDPGELFF,TGTGCCAGCAGTCCCCGGGACAGGGATCCCGGGGAGCTGTTTTTT
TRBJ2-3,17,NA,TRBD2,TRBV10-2,CASSGSEGREGPDTQYF,TGCGCCAGCAGTGGCTCGGAAGGGCGGGAGGGCCCCGATACGCAGTATTTT
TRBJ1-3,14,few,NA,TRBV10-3,CAISDSSAGNTIYF,TGTGCCATCAGTGATTCAAGCGCCGGAAACACCATATATTTT
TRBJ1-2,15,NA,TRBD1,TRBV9,CASSVGPQGEGGYTF,TGTGCCAGCAGCGTGGGTCCACAGGGGGAGGGTGGCTACACCTTC
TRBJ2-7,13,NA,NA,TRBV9,CASSGSHRGEQYF,TGTGCCAGCAGCGGGAGCCACCGTGGGGAGCAGTACTTC
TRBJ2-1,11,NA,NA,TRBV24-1,CATSDWTEQFF,TGTGCCACCAGTGATTGGACAGAGCAGTTCTTC
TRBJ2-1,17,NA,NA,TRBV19,CASSIVPWLVKGDEQFF,TGTGCCAGTAGTATAGTCCCGTGGCTAGTTAAGGGGGATGAGCAGTTCTTC
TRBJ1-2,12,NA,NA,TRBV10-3,CAISEGSYGYTF,TGTGCCATCAGTGAAGGCTCCTATGGCTACACCTTC
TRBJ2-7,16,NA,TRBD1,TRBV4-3,CASSQGWWGRGYEQYF,TGCGCCAGCAGCCAAGGATGGTGGGGCAGGGGGTACGAGCAGTACTTC
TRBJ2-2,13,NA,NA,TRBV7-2,CASSLNSGGELFF,TGTGCCAGCAGTCTAAATTCGGGGGGGGAGCTGTTTTTT
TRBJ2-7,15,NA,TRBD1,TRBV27,CASSQRQGARPEQYF,TGTGCCAGCAGTCAAAGACAGGGGGCCCGCCCCGAGCAGTACTTC
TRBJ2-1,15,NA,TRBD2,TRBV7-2,CASRWGLAAYNEQFF,TGTGCCAGCAGATGGGGACTAGCGGCCTACAATGAGCAGTTCTTC
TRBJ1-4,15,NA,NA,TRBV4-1,CASSQRPSSNEKLFF,TGCGCCAGCAGCCAAAGACCGAGTTCCAATGAAAAACTGTTTTTT
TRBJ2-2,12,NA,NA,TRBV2,CASRYHTGELFF,TGTGCCAGCAGATACCACACCGGGGAGCTGTTTTTT
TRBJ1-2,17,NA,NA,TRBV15,CATSRDDSRLVIDGYTF,TGTGCCACCAGCAGAGATGACTCTCGCCTGGTAATCGATGGCTACACCTTC
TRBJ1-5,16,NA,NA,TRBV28,CASSSSRQFSNQPQHF,TGTGCCAGCAGTTCCTCCCGACAGTTCAGCAATCAGCCCCAGCATTTT
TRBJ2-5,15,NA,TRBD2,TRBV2,CASSPRTSGQETQYF,TGTGCCAGCAGTCCTCGGACTAGCGGTCAAGAGACCCAGTACTTC
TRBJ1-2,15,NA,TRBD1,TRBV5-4,CASSLADRVRGGYTF,TGTGCCAGCAGCTTGGCTGACAGGGTGAGGGGTGGCTACACCTTC
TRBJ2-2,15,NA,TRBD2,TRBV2,CASRGSSGSTGELFF,TGTGCCAGCAGGGGGTCTAGCGGGAGCACCGGGGAGCTGTTTTTT
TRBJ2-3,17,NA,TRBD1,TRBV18,CASSLSSPGQGTDTQYF,TGTGCCAGCTCACTATCCTCGCCGGGACAGGGCACAGATACGCAGTATTTT
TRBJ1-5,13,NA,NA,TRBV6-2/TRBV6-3,CASSWFENQPQHF,TGTGCCAGCAGTTGGTTCGAGAATCAGCCCCAGCATTTT
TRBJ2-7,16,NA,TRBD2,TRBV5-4,CASSFGPAGGFHEQYF,TGTGCCAGCAGTTTCGGCCCGGCGGGAGGGTTCCACGAGCAGTACTTC
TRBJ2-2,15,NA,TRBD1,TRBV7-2,CASQGATGKAGELFF,TGTGCCAGTCAGGGGGCAACAGGGAAAGCCGGGGAGCTGTTTTTT
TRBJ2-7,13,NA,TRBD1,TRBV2,CASNPGQGHEQYF,TGTGCCAGTAACCCGGGACAGGGCCACGAGCAGTACTTC
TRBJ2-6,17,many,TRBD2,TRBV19,CASSEPGGTGGANVLTF,TGTGCCAGTAGTGAGCCGGGAGGCACCGGTGGGGCCAACGTCCTGACTTTC
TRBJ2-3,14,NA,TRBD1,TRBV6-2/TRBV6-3,CASSRQGVTDTQYF,TGTGCCAGCAGTCGACAGGGGGTTACAGATACGCAGTATTTT